Each of the 5 T cell receptor beta chains below was sequenced from the same sample in a study of blood T cell repertoires in COVID-19. Assay used: immunoSEQ multiplex PCR; TCRdb lists only in-frame clones, some missing. Here the sample spans about 360,000 clones, around 87% being singletons. The sample consisted of PBMCs or T cells enriched from blood (not recorded which). Source of these receptors: a man aged 40-55 years in a cohort exposed to, infected with or recovered from COVID-19 (not recorded which).

V is TRBV15 and J is TRBJ1-2; no firm D call. The CDR3 loop spans 14 amino acids. The V and J ends lost 1 base and 8 bases respectively, with 14 bases between them. Germline lookup yields CDR1 LNHNV and CDR2 YYDKDF (reference sequence). The DNA for the CDR3 is TGTGCCACCAGCAGAGTCGGGGAATTATTCGGCTACACCTTC. Protein: CATSRVGELFGYTF.

The chain couples TRBV10-3 to TRBJ2-2; 9 bases align to TRBD1. With 3 bases clipped from V and 4 bases from J, the junction kept 6 bases outside the gene matches. The CDR3 loop spans 16 amino acids. The germline CDR1 and CDR2 sequences are ENHRY and SYGVKD. CDR3 loop: CAISEQGAMVTGELFF. For the CDR3, the DNA is TGTGCCATCAGTGAACAGGGGGCTATGGTCACCGGGGAGCTGTTTTTT.

This clone was counted a few times. This chain connects TRBV11-3 to TRBJ2-2; D is possibly TRBD1 (5 bases). Trimming cost V 6 bases and J 5 bases, with 19 bases left between them. The CDR3 length is 16 residues. From germline, CDR1 is SGHNT and CDR2 YENEEA. CDR3 amino acids: CASRRTGANSTGELFF. The CDR3 nucleotides are TGTGCCAGCAGAAGAACAGGCGCAAATTCGACCGGGGAGCTGTTTTTT.

The genes are TRBV6-5 and TRBJ2-6, with D possibly matching TRBD2 (5 bases). The CDR3 runs to 14 residues. CDR1 and CDR2 from the germline V gene are MNHEY and SVGAGI. Trimming left V 7 bases short and J 1 base short, with 8 bases between. CDR3 DNA sequence: TGTGCCAGCATTTGGACTTCTGGGGCCAACGTCCTGACTTTC. It is translated as CASIWTSGANVLTF.

This rearrangement joins TRBV28 to TRBJ2-7, with D hard to call. The CDR3 runs 13 residues. Germline lookup yields CDR1 MDHEN and CDR2 SYDVKM. V lost 4 bases and J 7 bases, leaving 14 bases between the germline ends. The CDR3 DNA sequence: TGTGCCAGCAGTTCCCTGCTCCGTCGGGAGCAGTACTTC. Residues: CASSSLLRREQYF.